The 7 T cell receptor beta chains in this list originate from one sample, sequenced in a study of blood T cell repertoires in COVID-19. Sequencing was performed with immunoSEQ multiplex PCR; in TCRdb, only in-frame clones are kept and a portion is missing. The table includes some 130,000 clones, around 82% detected once. Sequencing input: PBMCs or T cells enriched from blood (not recorded which). These receptors were obtained from a middle-aged man with acute COVID-19.

V is TRBV29-1 and J is TRBJ2-3; TRBD2 matches at 13 bases. There are 15 residues in the CDR3. Germline loops: CDR1 SQVTM, CDR2 ANQGSEA. Trimming removed 6 bases from V and 2 bases from J; junction bases left unmatched: 5. The CDR3 DNA is TGCAGCGTAACTAGCGGGGGGGGGAACACAGATACGCAGTATTTT. This encodes CSVTSGGGNTDTQYF.

V gene TRBV7-2 combines with J gene TRBJ2-1; 7 bases match TRBD1. Germline V gene data show CDR1 as SGHTA and CDR2 as FQGNSA. The CDR3 sequence is 15 residues long. Trimming removed 5 bases from V and 8 bases from J; junction bases left unmatched: 12. In nucleotides, the CDR3 is TGTGCCAGCAGCCCAAGGGGGACAGTGAACGATGAGCAGTTCTTC. Translated: CASSPRGTVNDEQFF.

The chain employs TRBV4-1 and TRBJ1-5; D might be TRBD1 (5 bases). This CDR3 region has 16 residues. Germline V CDR1 and CDR2: MGHRA, YSYEKL. V gave up 1 base and J gave up 5 bases, with 15 bases separating them. The CDR3 DNA sequence: TGCGCCAGCAGCCAAGGCCCCCGGACATTCGATCAGCCCCAGCATTTT. Translated, it gives CASSQGPRTFDQPQHF.

This clone has a handful of counts. CDR3 DNA: TGTGCCAGCAGTTTTGGGCCTTCGGGGGATGGACCATACAATGAGCAGTTCTTC. Translated: CASSFGPSGDGPYNEQFF. The chain joins TRBV28 to TRBJ2-1; D is possibly TRBD2 (6 bases). V dropped 3 bases and J dropped 4 bases, with 22 bases sitting between them. The CDR3 runs 18 residues. Germline CDR1 MDHEN, CDR2 SYDVKM.

The chain is built from TRBV19 and TRBJ2-5; TRBD1 is a possible D gene (7 bases). The CDR3 has 14 residues. The V and J ends lost 6 bases and 8 bases respectively, with 19 bases between them. Germline V CDR1 and CDR2: LNHDA, SQIVND (reference sequence). CDR3 in amino acids: CASSRDPQGGTQYF. For the CDR3, the DNA is TGTGCCAGTAGCCGGGACCCCCAGGGGGGAACCCAGTACTTC.

The chain couples TRBV30 to TRBJ1-5; maybe TRBD1 (6 bases). Germline CDR1 and CDR2: GTSNPN and SVGIG (reference sequence). The germline V and J ends were trimmed by 2 bases and 7 bases, with 15 bases remaining between them. The CDR3 consists of 14 residues. As DNA, the CDR3 is TGTGCCTGGAGTTTGGGGGCGTCCAACCAGCCCCAGCATTTT. Protein product: CAWSLGASNQPQHF.

The chain joins TRBV6-1 to TRBJ2-2, with TRBD2 matching over 13 bases. J was trimmed by 6 bases and V by 3 bases; bases with no gene match: 4. Looked up from germline, CDR1 is MNHNS and CDR2 is SASEGT. The length of the CDR3 is 16 residues. The CDR3 is CASSDGTSGVAGELFF. CDR3 in DNA: TGTGCCAGCAGTGACGGGACTAGCGGGGTGGCCGGGGAGCTGTTTTTT.